The T cell receptor beta chain described here comes from a study of T cell clonality in common variable immunodeficiency. Study results and limitations: In common variable immunodeficiency, TCR beta chains reportedly carried fewer deletions and N-nucleotide insertions.

The repertoire was sequenced with immunoSEQ multiplex PCR; TCRdb's copy has only in-frame clones and lacks some. Singletons are absent from the sample, which has roughly 32,000 clones. This clone has just a few counts. The antigen is undetermined. The sequencing sample was made of peripheral blood mononuclear cells. The origin of this receptor is a human donor with common variable immunodeficiency.

The CDR3 bases that were read are TGTGCCAGCTCACCAGGACAGACTTACAATGAG. Its translation: CASSPGQTYNE. The CDR3 reads in full as CASSPGQTYNEQFF. The chain has TRBV18 and TRBJ2-1, with D perhaps TRBD1 (6 bases). The CDR3 goes on 3 residues after the read ends, and that part is filled in from the germline J gene. Germline V gene sequence: CDR1 KGHSH, CDR2 LQKENI. CDR3 length equals 14 residues. V gave up 2 bases and J gave up 4 bases, with 9 bases separating them.